The 11 T cell receptor beta chains listed next were all sequenced from one sample in a study of T cell clonotyping in hematopoietic cell transplantation. Assay: immunoSEQ multiplex PCR; the TCRdb copy retains only in-frame clones and omits some. The data show approximately 6,000 clones, 65% to 85% seen once. Here the sequenced sample was PBMCs, taken 100 days after allogeneic stem cell transplant. Receptor source: a female patient aged 30 to 40 who had an allogeneic stem cell transplant, so the T cells may come from the graft donor. Some clones in this sample may be carry-over from other donors' samples.

This chain links TRBV19 with TRBJ1-1; D uncertain. CDR1 LNHDA and CDR2 SQIVND come from the germline V gene (reference sequence). V was shortened by 3 bases and J by 1 base, with 3 bases between the two germline ends. CDR3 length equals 12 residues. The CDR3 bases are TGTGCCAGTAGTATTAGGAACACTGAAGCTTTCTTT. Its protein is CASSIRNTEAFF.

The genes are TRBV7-2 and TRBJ2-3; D is perhaps TRBD1 (6 bases). Germline-derived CDR1 and CDR2 are SGHTA and FQGNSA. Trimming shortened V by 5 bases and J by 2 bases, and 14 bases separated the two germline ends. CDR3 length equals 15 residues. Here the CDR3 DNA reads TGTGCCAGCAGCCCGAGAGGACAGATCACAGATACGCAGTATTTT. This codes for CASSPRGQITDTQYF.

The V gene is TRBV27, the J gene TRBJ1-2, with D hard to call. The V gene lost 6 bases and the J gene lost 0 bases, with 8 bases spanning the gap. CDR1 and CDR2 (germline): MNHEY, SMNVEV (reference sequence). The CDR3 consists of 13 residues. In DNA, the CDR3 is TGTGCCAGCAGGCCCCAAGCTAACTATGGCTACACCTTC. Its protein is CASRPQANYGYTF.

Only one count was recorded for this clone. The V and J genes are TRBV11-2 and TRBJ2-5; the D gene is possibly TRBD2 (6 bases). This CDR3 is built from 15 residues. CDR1 SGHAT and CDR2 FQNNGV come from the germline V gene. V gave up 3 bases and J gave up 4 bases, with 15 bases separating them. The CDR3 is CASSLRLVSVETQYF. CDR3 nucleotide sequence: TGTGCCAGCAGCTTGAGACTAGTTTCGGTAGAGACCCAGTACTTC.

The chain joins TRBV30 to TRBJ1-2; D is unresolved. V lost 3 bases and J lost 4, with 18 bases in between. The CDR3 contains 15 residues. Per the germline V gene, CDR1 is GTSNPN and CDR2 is SVGIG (reference sequence). The DNA of the CDR3 is TGTGCCTGGAGCGTTATGGGAGTTTTTGGCTATGGCTACACCTTC. Residues: CAWSVMGVFGYGYTF.

The chain is built from TRBV25-1 and TRBJ1-2; D might be TRBD1 (5 bases). V was trimmed by 1 base and J by 8 bases, leaving 17 bases between them. This CDR3 region has 15 residues. Germline V gives CDR1 MGHDK, CDR2 SYGVNS. CDR3: CASSEFGALKGGYTF. Written as DNA, the CDR3 is TGTGCCAGCAGTGAATTCGGGGCTCTCAAGGGAGGCTACACCTTC.

The chain joins TRBV5-6 to TRBJ2-2, with D possibly TRBD2 on 5 matching bases. Trimming removed 2 bases from V and 2 bases from J, with 13 bases in between. The CDR3 is made up of 16 amino acids. CDR1 and CDR2 from the germline V gene are SGHDT and YYEEEE. The CDR3 DNA follows: TGTGCCAGCAGCTTTAACGGGGAGATTAACACCGGGGAGCTGTTTTTT. This codes for CASSFNGEINTGELFF.

This clone is a singleton in its sample. The CDR3 sequence is CASSRGLASISGQYF. The CDR3 DNA reads TGTGCCAGCAGCCGAGGACTAGCGAGTATTTCGGGGCAGTACTTC. The genes are TRBV6-5 and TRBJ2-7; 9 bases align to TRBD2. The V segment lost 6 bases and the J segment 9 bases; nucleotides outside the gene matches: 15. The CDR3 extends over 15 amino acids. Germline CDR1 is MNHEY and CDR2 is SVGAGI.

The J gene is TRBJ1-5, the V gene TRBV7-9; no firm D call. This CDR3 is 10 amino acids long. CDR1 and CDR2 (germline): SEHNR, FQNEAQ (reference sequence). V lost 8 bases to trimming and J lost 7 bases, with 6 bases between them. The CDR3 protein is CASPSQPQHF. CDR3 coding DNA: TGTGCCAGCCCCTCGCAGCCCCAGCATTTT. Filled out from reference TRBV7-9 and TRBJ1-5, the complete variable domain reads DTGVSQNPRHKITKRGQNVTFRCDPISEHNRLYWYRQTLGQGPEFLTYFQNEAQLEKSRLLSDRFSAERPKGSFSTLEIQRTEQGDSAMYLCASPSQPQHFGDGTRLSIL.

This chain uses TRBV6-6 with TRBJ2-2; 8 nucleotides agree with TRBD1. V lost 8 bases, J lost 6 bases, and 2 bases stayed unmatched. From germline, CDR1 is MNHNY and CDR2 SVGAGI (reference sequence). This CDR3 is 12 amino acids long. CDR3 sequence reads: CASDRGAGELFF. In nucleotides, the CDR3 is TGTGCCAGCGACAGGGGTGCCGGGGAGCTGTTTTTT.

There are a few counts of this clone. The J gene is TRBJ1-2, the V gene TRBV23-1; 10 bases line up with TRBD1. TRBV23-1 is given ORF status, its function remaining uncertain. The V segment lost 7 bases and the J segment 8 bases; nucleotides outside the gene matches: 7. The CDR3 length is 13 residues. The CDR3 sequence: CASTRTGGCGYTF. In DNA, the CDR3 is TGCGCCAGCACTAGGACAGGGGGGTGCGGCTACACCTTC.